Presented here are 2 T cell receptor beta chains from one specimen sequenced in a study of blood T cell repertoires in COVID-19. Sequenced by immunoSEQ multiplex PCR; TCRdb stores in-frame clones only, minus some. The table records roughly 87,000 clones, roughly 83% of them present only once. Sequenced sample: peripheral blood. Source of these receptors: a man in his forties or fifties with active COVID-19.

This clone was seen more than once but under ten times. Germline and junction disagree at one end, which may indicate a read error. The chain combines TRBV7-7 with TRBJ2-7; 7 bases agree with TRBD1. The CDR3 is 14 amino acids. Germline CDR1 and CDR2: SSHAT and FNYEAQ (reference sequence). CDR3: CASSLDTGVAEQYF. Here the CDR3 DNA reads TGTGCTAGCAGCTTAGACACAGGGGTGGCCGAGCAGTACTTC.

This clone was found once. This chain uses TRBV5-4 with TRBJ2-5; 10 nucleotides align to TRBD2. After removal of 4 bases from V and 5 bases from J, the junction contained 8 bases not matched to a gene. CDR1 SGHNT and CDR2 YYREEE come from the germline V gene (reference sequence). This CDR3 spans 15 amino acids. CDR3: CASSQKRGGGETQYF. CDR3 in DNA: TGTGCCAGCAGCCAAAAGCGGGGGGGCGGGGAGACCCAGTACTTC.